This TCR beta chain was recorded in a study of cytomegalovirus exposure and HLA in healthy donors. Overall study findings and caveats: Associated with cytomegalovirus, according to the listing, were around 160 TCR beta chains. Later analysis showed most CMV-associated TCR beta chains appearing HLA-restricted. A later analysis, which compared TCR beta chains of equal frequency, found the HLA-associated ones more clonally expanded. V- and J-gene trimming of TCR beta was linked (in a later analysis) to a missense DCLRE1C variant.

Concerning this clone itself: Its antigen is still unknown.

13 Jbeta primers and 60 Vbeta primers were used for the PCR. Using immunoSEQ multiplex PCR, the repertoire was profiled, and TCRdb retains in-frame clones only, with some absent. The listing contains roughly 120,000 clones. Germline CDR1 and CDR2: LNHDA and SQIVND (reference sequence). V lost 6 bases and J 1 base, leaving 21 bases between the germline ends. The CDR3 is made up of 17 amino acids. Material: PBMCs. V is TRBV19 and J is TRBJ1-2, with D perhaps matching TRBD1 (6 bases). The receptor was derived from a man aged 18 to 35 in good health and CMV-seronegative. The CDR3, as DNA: TGTGCCAGTAGAACGCTACCCGGACAGAGTTTTAACTATGGCTACACCTTC. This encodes CASRTLPGQSFNYGYTF.